The rows below give T cell receptor beta chains drawn from one sample of a study of Ad26.COV2.S vaccination and SARS-CoV-2 variants. Produced via immunoSEQ multiplex PCR; TCRdb's table is partial and in-frame only. This table holds hundreds of thousands of clones, roughly 90% found once. The source was peripheral blood, collected in a trial of Ad26.COV2.S vaccine versus placebo. These receptors were collected from a person aged 18-60 years who received the Ad26.COV2.S COVID-19 vaccine or a placebo. CDR3s include the opening cysteine and the closing phenylalanine or tryptophan.

v_call	j_call	cdr3_aa
TRBV4-3	TRBJ2-2	CASSQIKTGNTGELFF
TRBV10-3	TRBJ1-2	CAISGTGVLGYTF
TRBV7-2	TRBJ2-5	CASSSGTSGSGTETQYF
TRBV19	TRBJ1-4	CASSMSRGHEKLFF
TRBV9	TRBJ1-1	CASSVAQDRTEAFF
TRBV7-9	TRBJ2-1	CASTFTSGGLNEQFF
TRBV3-1/TRBV3-2	TRBJ2-7	CASSQVPAGAYEQYF
TRBV24-1	TRBJ2-4	CATSDPRTSGSQGDIQYF
TRBV5-1	TRBJ1-2	CASSQGTALGGYTF
TRBV4-3	TRBJ2-3	CASSQEYSRDWDDTQYF
TRBV29-1	TRBJ2-5	CSVDRAPGETQYF
TRBV29-1	TRBJ2-5	CSASLLAGQETQYF
TRBV19	TRBJ2-7	CASSMGLADGYEQYF
TRBV16	TRBJ2-2	CASSKLEPTGELFF
TRBV6-2/TRBV6-3	TRBJ2-7	CASSPWTGSYEQYF
TRBV11-2	TRBJ2-3	CASSLVVSGREDTQYF
TRBV15	TRBJ2-1	CATSRDLPPYNEQFF
TRBV7-2	TRBJ2-7	CASSLARAGPYEQYF
TRBV9	TRBJ2-5	CASSVGPGGRETQYF
TRBV14	TRBJ2-7	CASSQGRGTEQYF
TRBV6-5	TRBJ2-1	CASSYSIFTNNEQFF
TRBV3-1/TRBV3-2	TRBJ1-5	CASSQRGGFNQPQHF
TRBV24-1	TRBJ2-5	CATSDGTVETQYF
TRBV5-1	TRBJ2-2	CASSQRQGTGELFF
TRBV9	TRBJ1-1	CASSVEPNTEAFF
TRBV5-8	TRBJ2-3	CASSLEGTRTDTQYF
TRBV5-1	TRBJ1-6	CASSLVDGSYNSPLHF
TRBV7-3	TRBJ2-2	CASSLGGTAAPGELFF